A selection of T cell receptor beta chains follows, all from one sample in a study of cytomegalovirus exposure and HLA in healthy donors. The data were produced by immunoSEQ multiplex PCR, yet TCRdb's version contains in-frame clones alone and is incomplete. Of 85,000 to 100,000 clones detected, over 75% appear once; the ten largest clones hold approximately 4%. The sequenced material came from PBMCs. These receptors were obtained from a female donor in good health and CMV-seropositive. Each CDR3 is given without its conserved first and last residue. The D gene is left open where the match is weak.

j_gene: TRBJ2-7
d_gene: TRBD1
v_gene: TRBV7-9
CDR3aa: ASSGTGFPYEQY

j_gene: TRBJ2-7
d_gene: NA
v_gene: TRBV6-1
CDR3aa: ASSEGQPISYEQY

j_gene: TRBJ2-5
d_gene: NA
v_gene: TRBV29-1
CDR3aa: SVKQVQETQY

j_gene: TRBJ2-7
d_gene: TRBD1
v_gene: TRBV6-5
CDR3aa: ASSYDRATYEQY

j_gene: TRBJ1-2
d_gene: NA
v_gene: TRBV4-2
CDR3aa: ASSQAGWGYT

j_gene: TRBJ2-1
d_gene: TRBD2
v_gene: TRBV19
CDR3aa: ASNPSGLSNEQF

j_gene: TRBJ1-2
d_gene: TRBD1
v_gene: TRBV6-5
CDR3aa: ASSPGTGGDGYT

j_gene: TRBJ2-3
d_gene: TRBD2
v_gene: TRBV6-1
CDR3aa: ASGLGLAGTDTQY

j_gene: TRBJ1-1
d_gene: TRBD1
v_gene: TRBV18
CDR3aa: ASSPRQGASNTEAF

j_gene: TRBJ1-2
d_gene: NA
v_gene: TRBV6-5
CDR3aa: ASRGPGVYGYT

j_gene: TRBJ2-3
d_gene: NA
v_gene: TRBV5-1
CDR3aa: ASSPNAAGTSTDTQY

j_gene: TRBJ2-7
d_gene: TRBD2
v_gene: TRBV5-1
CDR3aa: ASSPGIWAGGPLSYEQY

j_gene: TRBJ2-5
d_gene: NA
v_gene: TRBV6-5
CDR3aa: ASSYSLGAETQY

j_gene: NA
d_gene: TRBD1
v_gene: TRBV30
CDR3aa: AWRGDSHSYEQY

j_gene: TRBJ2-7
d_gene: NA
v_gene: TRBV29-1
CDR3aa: SVAGSFSYEQY

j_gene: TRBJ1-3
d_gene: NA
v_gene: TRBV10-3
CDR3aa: ATLPTGYSGNTIY

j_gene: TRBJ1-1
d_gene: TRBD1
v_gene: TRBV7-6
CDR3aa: ASSSTGGRAAF

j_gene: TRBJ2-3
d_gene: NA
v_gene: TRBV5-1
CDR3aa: ASSPRLGTDTQY

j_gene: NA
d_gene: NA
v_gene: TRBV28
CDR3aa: ASSLNGQGSYEQY

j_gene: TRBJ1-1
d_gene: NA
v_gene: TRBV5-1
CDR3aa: ASSLVAVMNTEAF

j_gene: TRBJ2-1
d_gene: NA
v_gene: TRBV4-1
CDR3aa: ASSLEGAGYNEQF

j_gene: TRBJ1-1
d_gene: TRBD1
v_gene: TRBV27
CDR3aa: ASSPSTGEAF

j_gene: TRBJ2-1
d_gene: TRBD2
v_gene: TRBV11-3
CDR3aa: ASSFSSGSQEQF

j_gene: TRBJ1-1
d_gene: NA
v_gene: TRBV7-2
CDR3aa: ASSLRWSMNTEAF

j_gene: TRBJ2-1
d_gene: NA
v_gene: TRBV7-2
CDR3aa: ASSLAIRDYNEQF

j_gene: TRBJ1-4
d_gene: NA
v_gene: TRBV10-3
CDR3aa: AISATAATNEKLF

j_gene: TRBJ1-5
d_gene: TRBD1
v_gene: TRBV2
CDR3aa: ASRGQGSGNQPQH

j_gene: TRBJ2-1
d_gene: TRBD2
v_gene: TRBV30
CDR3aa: AWSGTSGNYYEQF

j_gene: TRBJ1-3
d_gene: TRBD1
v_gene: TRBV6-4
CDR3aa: ASSDAGTAGNTIY

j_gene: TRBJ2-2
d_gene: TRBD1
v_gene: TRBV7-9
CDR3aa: SSSARQGANTGELF

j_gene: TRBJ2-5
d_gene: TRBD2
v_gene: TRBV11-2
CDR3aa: ASSPGLHNAPRDTQY

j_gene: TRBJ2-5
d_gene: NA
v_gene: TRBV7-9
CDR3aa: ASSPWGEEGSVQY

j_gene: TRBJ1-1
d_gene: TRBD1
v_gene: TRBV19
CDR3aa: ASSDRETEAF

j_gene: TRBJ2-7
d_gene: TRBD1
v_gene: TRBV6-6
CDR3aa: ASSYVRGPLSYEQY

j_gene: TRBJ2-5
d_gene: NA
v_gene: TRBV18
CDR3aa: ASSPSGQETQY

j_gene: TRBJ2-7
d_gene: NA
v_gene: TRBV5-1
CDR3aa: ASSLDRREQY

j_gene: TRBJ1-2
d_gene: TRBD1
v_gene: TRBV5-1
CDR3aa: ASSHNRGASYGYT

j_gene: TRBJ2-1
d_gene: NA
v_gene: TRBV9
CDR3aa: ASSTGQTSINEQF

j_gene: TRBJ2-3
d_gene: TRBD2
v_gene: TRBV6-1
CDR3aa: ASSELAGNTDTQY

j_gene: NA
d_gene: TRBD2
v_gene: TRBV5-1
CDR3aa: ASRRTAGTSFEYEQY

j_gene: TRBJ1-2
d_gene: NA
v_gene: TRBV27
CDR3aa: ASSLSAGSYGYT

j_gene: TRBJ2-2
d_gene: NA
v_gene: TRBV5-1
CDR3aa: ASSFSTGGELF

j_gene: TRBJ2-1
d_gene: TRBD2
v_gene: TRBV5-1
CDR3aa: ASSTGLAGGYSYNEQF